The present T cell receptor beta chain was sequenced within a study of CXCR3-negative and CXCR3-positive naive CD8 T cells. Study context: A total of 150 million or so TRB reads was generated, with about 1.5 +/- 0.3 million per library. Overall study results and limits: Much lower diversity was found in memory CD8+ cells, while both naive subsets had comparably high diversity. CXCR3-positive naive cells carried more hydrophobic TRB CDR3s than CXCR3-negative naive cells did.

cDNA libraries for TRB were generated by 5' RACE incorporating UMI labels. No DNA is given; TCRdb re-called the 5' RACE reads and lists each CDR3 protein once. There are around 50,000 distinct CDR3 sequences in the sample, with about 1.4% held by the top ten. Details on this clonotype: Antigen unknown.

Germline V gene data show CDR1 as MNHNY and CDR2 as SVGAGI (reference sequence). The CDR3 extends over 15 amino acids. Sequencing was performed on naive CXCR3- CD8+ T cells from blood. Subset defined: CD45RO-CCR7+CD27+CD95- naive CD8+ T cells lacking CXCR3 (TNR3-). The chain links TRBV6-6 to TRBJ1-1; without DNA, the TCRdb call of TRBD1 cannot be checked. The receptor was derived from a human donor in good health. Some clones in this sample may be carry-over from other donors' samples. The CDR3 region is CASSYSRGASTEAFF.